Listed here is a single T cell receptor (beta chain). What it recognizes is unknown. Trimming cost V 7 bases and J 0 bases, with 15 bases left between them. The CDR3 loop spans 16 amino acids. Germline CDR1 reads LNHDA; CDR2 reads SQIVND (reference sequence). For repertoire sequencing, the TCR beta CDR3 regions were amplified from RNA transcripts. Second-round multiplex PCR came after a first-round RT-PCR that employed HTBI primers. TCRdb called the multiplex PCR reads again in MiXCR, with one record for every CDR3 protein. The repertoire includes 350,000 to 400,000 distinct CDR3 sequences, about 16% of them detected once, and roughly 7% sits in the top ten. This sample is drawn from a study of Graves' ophthalmopathy and Graves' hyperthyroidism. Study context: Peripheral blood sampling preceded any treatment and occurred at initial diagnosis. Findings and caveats of the study: Cross-validated, the 13-signature model showed 87.88%/81.08% sensitivity/specificity, and 80%/75% in the test set. Among expanded thyroid clonotypes above 0.001 frequency, most also occurred in blood.

Orbital computed tomography and thyroid ultrasound, along with TRAb, serum thyroxine and clinical symptoms, underpinned diagnosis. The source material was peripheral blood. This chain links TRBV19 with TRBJ2-2; D tentatively fits TRBD1 or TRBD2 (5 bases each). This clonotype was obtained from a woman aged 18 to 35 with stable Graves' hyperthyroidism. The CDR3 nucleotides are TGTGCCAGTAATCCTATTCCGGGACCGAACACCGGGGAGCTGTTTTTT. Residues: CASNPIPGPNTGELFF.